Sequencing of this T cell receptor (beta chain) was carried out in a study of blood T cells in healthy people across ages. The study, taken as a whole, reports: Getting older went along with TCR beta diversity per million T cells dropping roughly linearly. Naive T cell percentage strongly correlated with TCR beta diversity.

The V and J ends lost 6 bases and 0 bases respectively, with 15 bases between them. The CDR3 runs 16 residues. Each donor had approximately 10 milliliters of peripheral blood drawn. With respect to this clonotype: The antigen is unknown.

Using a J-beta primer mix together with a sample-barcoded 5' primer, a second PCR was run for roughly 7 to 11 cycles. Each cDNA molecule was tagged by a template-switch adaptor with 12 random nucleotides. TCRdb reprocessed the 5' RACE reads via MiXCR and lists one record per CDR3 protein. The sample has about 780,000 distinct CDR3 sequences, around 50% seen once; the top ten hold roughly 18%. This receptor was identified in an elderly man in good health. The sample was blood. This sequence joins TRBV12-3 or TRBV12-4 and TRBJ2-4; weak D call: TRBD1 (6 bases). Written as DNA, the CDR3 is TGTGCCAGCAGACGAAGGACAGACATAGCCAAAAACATTCAGTACTTC. This codes for CASRRRTDIAKNIQYF.